This TCR beta chain was recovered during a study of CD8 T cells in Susac syndrome. As for the study in general: Fewer than ten of the sequenced Susac syndrome patients were in remission, and more than 5 had active disease. At blood draw, Susac syndrome patients were therapy-naive, on corticosteroids, or on intravenous immunoglobulin alone.

CDR3 length: 15 residues. V lost 4 bases and J 1 base, leaving 15 bases between the germline ends. Germline V gene data show CDR1 as GTSNPN and CDR2 as SVGIG (reference sequence). Random hexamers were used to reverse transcribe roughly 0.45 to 1 ug of RNA. Using its own MiXCR run on the immunoSEQ multiplex PCR reads, TCRdb lists one record per CDR3 protein. The sample carries roughly 84,000 distinct CDR3 sequences, roughly 96% recorded once. Sequenced input: CD8+ T cells from PBMCs. The sequence came from a human donor with Susac syndrome. The chain recombines TRBV30 with TRBJ2-3, with D perhaps TRBD1 or TRBD2 (6 bases each). In DNA form, the CDR3 reads TGTGCCTGGACCTACAGGGCTAGCGGCACAGATACGCAGTATTTT. Its protein is CAWTYRASGTDTQYF.